This T cell receptor beta chain was identified in a study of beta chain features in type 1 diabetes (dated by TCRdb to 2017 to 2018). For the study in its entirety: Mean age, gender distribution, total cell number and subset yield did not differ between patients and healthy donors. A total of roughly 100,000,000 sorted cells were examined across all samples, and the number of cells per subset was strongly correlated with RNA yield. The study compared the TCRB repertoires of sorted circulating CD4+ T cell subsets in recently diagnosed type 1 diabetes patients with those in matched healthy donors. Naive and central memory subsets were obtained from all 30 or so donors, but regulatory and stem cell-like memory subsets were isolated from only 8 patients and 8 healthy donors. What the authors observed across the whole study: At VDJ recombination sites, patients with type 1 diabetes made fewer insertions and deleted more nucleotides, a pattern implying thymic rearrangement abnormalities. Because cDNA rather than genomic DNA was sequenced, highly expressing activated cells could have been over-represented, although no difference in activation and CD3 levels was found between groups. Naive, central memory and regulatory TCRB repertoires appeared to be more alike among patients than among healthy donors. PCR may preferentially amplify shorter templates, but because patient and control samples were amplified and corrected together, any resulting skew would affect both groups equally. Because small numbers of individuals were included in the HLA sub-analyses, any influence of HLA type on TCRB rearrangement was left unresolved. A moderate but significant shortening of TCRB CDR3 length was observed in type 1 diabetes patients in all four CD4+ subsets.

V is shortened by 4 bases, J by 3 bases, and the region joining them spans 12 bases. The CDR3 spans 13 residues, from the cysteine through the phenylalanine. The only DNA kept is the CDR3, 39 bases in frame from the first base. According to the germline V gene, CDR1 reads SQVTM and CDR2 reads ANQGSEA. The entire isolated RNA was reverse transcribed using the High Capacity cDNA Reverse Transcription Kit, and thus expressed TCRB transcripts were sequenced. Deep immunoSEQ sequencing was applied to naive, central memory and regulatory T cell samples, giving an average of roughly 3.3 million total reads per sample. Sorted cells were lysed in RLT buffer, and RNA was extracted using DNase-treated RNeasy Micro or Mini kits according to cell number. Each cell subset was processed on its own to prevent cross-contamination, while patient and healthy donor samples were processed together. The immunoSEQ multiplex PCR was used to amplify TCRB sequences from cDNA, yielding 87-bp fragments that span the CDR3 region. Sequencing of the amplicons was performed on the Illumina HiSeq platform. The original pipeline was this. PCR bias was computationally corrected using synthetic template baselines, reads within Hamming distance 2 were collapsed, and singletons that could not be merged were discarded. Reads were aligned against IMGT so that V, D and J genes, CDR3 length and insertions or deletions at six rearrangement sites could be assigned. Clonotype counts were normalized to sorted cell number within each subset before computing true diversity and Gini coefficients with the tcR R package. The overlap coefficient, calculated on TCRB nucleotide sequences, was used to quantify repertoire sharing. Here the immuneACCESS table is served through TCRdb, limited to in-frame sequences with V and J called. Missing clones are a known gap in these copies; in checked studies unresolved V genes cover under half, and the rest lacks a known reason. V, J and clone size were drawn from that table, and D and trimming were deduced from the DNA. For this sample the table gives about 370,000 clones, of which roughly a tenth were detected only once. The leading ten clones occupy roughly 0.6% of the sample.

From each donor, a single peripheral blood sample of 95 to 150 mL on average was drawn into heparinised tubes. Using a panel that included CD45RO, CCR7, CD25, CD127, CD95 and CD27, naive, central memory, regulatory and stem cell-like memory CD4+ T cells were sorted on a BD FACSAria II. Purity was above 95% for every sorted population. PBMCs were isolated right away by Lymphoprep density gradient centrifugation and were stained directly, without culture. So that batch effects would be minimized, each experiment stained and sorted samples in pairs, pairing one healthy donor with one patient. In the case of this clone: No cognate antigen has been identified for it. No per-base quality is available; no much larger clone lies one base away.

The V and J genes are TRBV29-1 and TRBJ1-1; matching of 5 bases hints at TRBD1 as the D gene. This clonotype was sampled from a man aged 25-45 years with type 1 diabetes. The sample taken for sequencing was central memory CD4+ T cells from blood. The CDR3 in this case is CSVGGGGDTEAFF. The nucleotide sequence reads TGCAGCGTTGGGGGGGGAGGTGACACTGAAGCTTTCTTT.